One and the same sample provided the 17 T cell receptor beta chains below, sequenced in a study of T cells in localized non-small cell lung cancer. The assay was immunoSEQ multiplex PCR, and TCRdb's table has in-frame clones only and misses some. In the table there are 30,000 to 35,000 clones, roughly 90% of which are singletons. The sample here was peripheral blood, taken before any cancer treatment. The receptors here all came from a woman aged 35 to 69 with stage I lung adenocarcinoma.

This clone was seen only once. The CDR3 loop is CASSLAPGRGRYEQYF. CDR3 nucleotide sequence: TGTGCCAGCAGCTTGGCCCCAGGACGGGGACGCTACGAGCAGTACTTC. This chain uses TRBV5-6 with TRBJ2-7, with D possibly called TRBD1 or TRBD2 (5 bases each). This CDR3 is 16 amino acids long. Trimming removed 0 bases at V and 3 bases at J, with 16 bases between. The germline CDR1 and CDR2 sequences are SGHDT and YYEEEE.

V usage is TRBV11-1 and J usage is TRBJ2-3; 7 bases match TRBD2. This CDR3 has 14 residues. The trim removed 8 bases at V and 7 bases at J, leaving 12 bases unmatched. The germline V gene encodes CDR1 SGHAT and CDR2 FQDESV (reference sequence). The CDR3: CASSRGVRLYTQYF. In DNA, the CDR3 is TGTGCCAGCTCCCGGGGGGTGCGTTTATATACGCAGTATTTT.

This clone has a single count. This chain links TRBV4-3 with TRBJ2-7; TRBD2 aligns across 9 bases. Germline V gene data show CDR1 as LGHNA and CDR2 as YSLEER. The V segment lost 5 bases and the J segment 2 bases; nucleotides outside the gene matches: 10. This CDR3 is built from 16 residues. The CDR3 DNA follows: TGCGCCAGCAGCGAGCGTTTAGCGGGGGCGACCTACGAGCAGTACTTC. The encoded protein is CASSERLAGATYEQYF.

V and J are TRBV7-2 and TRBJ2-1; D possibly corresponds to TRBD2 (5 bases). V lost 5 bases and J lost 0, with 17 bases in between. Germline loops: CDR1 SGHTA, CDR2 FQGNSA. The CDR3 contains 17 residues. Written as DNA, the CDR3 is TGTGCCAGCAGCGTAAGTAAGCGGCTGAGCTCCTACAATGAGCAGTTCTTC. Amino acids: CASSVSKRLSSYNEQFF.

The DNA of the CDR3 is TGTGCCAGCAGCGTAGAACACCAATTAACTAACTATGGCTACACCTTC. The encoded protein is CASSVEHQLTNYGYTF. The V and J genes are TRBV9 and TRBJ1-2; D is uncertain. This CDR3 is 16 amino acids long. Trimming shortened V by 0 bases and J by 0 bases, and 12 bases separated the two germline ends. Per the germline V gene, CDR1 is SGDLS and CDR2 is YYNGEE.

The rearrangement links TRBV18 to TRBJ2-7, with a tentative D call TRBD2 (6 bases). Germline V gene data show CDR1 as KGHSH and CDR2 as LQKENI. The CDR3 has 14 residues. V shed 3 bases and J shed 5 bases, with 14 bases lying between them. The CDR3 DNA reads as TGTGCCAGCTCACCGGAGGGGAACATCGACGAGCAGTACTTC. Residues: CASSPEGNIDEQYF.

The chain couples TRBV6-6 to TRBJ2-6; D is perhaps TRBD1 (5 bases). The CDR3 length is 12 residues. Trimming removed 10 bases at V and 4 bases at J, with 8 bases between. Germline CDR1 and CDR2: MNHNY and SVGAGI (reference sequence). The CDR3 spells CATRAGANVLTF. The CDR3 DNA reads as TGTGCCACCAGGGCGGGGGCCAACGTCCTGACTTTC.

The chain joins TRBV27 to TRBJ1-6, with D unresolved. CDR1 is MNHEY and CDR2 is SMNVEV in the germline V gene (reference sequence). The V gene lost 2 bases and the J gene lost 4 bases, with 6 bases spanning the gap. CDR3 length: 14 residues. CDR3 coding DNA: TGTGCCAGCAGTTTAAGGCGGTATAATTCACCCCTCCACTTT. Encoded protein: CASSLRRYNSPLHF.

This clone is labeled large (0.1 to 1%). This sequence joins TRBV5-5 and TRBJ2-7; D gene ambiguous. Germline V gene sequence: CDR1 SGHKS, CDR2 YYEKEE (reference sequence). V gave up 4 bases and J gave up 1 base, with 12 bases separating them. The CDR3 runs 14 residues. The CDR3 here is CASSASLSSYEQYF. Written as DNA, the CDR3 is TGTGCCAGCAGCGCAAGCTTGAGTTCCTACGAGCAGTACTTC.

This clone was observed a few times. This chain connects TRBV2 to TRBJ1-1; no clear D. Trimming cost V 1 base and J 6 bases, with 6 bases left between them. The CDR3 has 12 amino acids. Germline lookup yields CDR1 SNHLY and CDR2 FYNNEI. CDR3 bases: TGTGCCAGCAGTGAAGTTACGGCTGAAGCTTTCTTT. It yields the protein CASSEVTAEAFF.

To note about this clone: Other nucleotide sequences in the sample specify the same CDR3. V gene TRBV20-1 combines with J gene TRBJ2-5; D is uncertain. The V gene lost 1 base and the J gene lost 5 bases, with 2 bases spanning the gap. The CDR3 loop spans 10 amino acids. Germline CDR1 reads DFQATT; CDR2 reads SNEGSKA (reference sequence). The CDR3 nucleotides are TGCAGTGCTAGAGGGGAGACCCAGTACTTC. This codes for CSARGETQYF.

The chain links TRBV28 to TRBJ2-3; D is undetermined. The CDR3 is 14 amino acids. Germline V lookup: CDR1 MDHEN, CDR2 SYDVKM. Trimming pared 6 bases from V and 1 base from J, leaving 11 bases between. The CDR3 bases are TGTGCCAGCAGGCGGCCTGGGGGCACAGATACGCAGTATTTT. Translating gives CASRRPGGTDTQYF.

V and J are TRBV6-6 and TRBJ1-1; 9 bases map to TRBD1. V shed 5 bases, J shed 5 bases, and the junction held 3 bases outside the gene matches. This CDR3 comprises 13 residues. The germline V gene has CDR1 MNHNY and CDR2 SVGAGI (reference sequence). CDR3 nucleotides: TGTGCCAGCAGTAAGGACAGGGGAACTGAAGCTTTCTTT. It specifies CASSKDRGTEAFF.

In its sample, this clone ranks as medium-sized. CDR3 loop: CAWSVQGEGNQPQHF. For the CDR3, the DNA is TGTGCCTGGAGTGTACAAGGGGAGGGCAATCAGCCCCAGCATTTT. The chain employs TRBV30 and TRBJ1-5; perhaps TRBD1 as D (5 bases). The germline gives CDR1 GTSNPN, CDR2 SVGIG (reference sequence). With 0 bases removed from V and 2 bases from J, the gap between germline ends came to 11 bases. The CDR3 totals 15 residues.

This clone was seen a single time. The CDR3 is CASGARTGVKSSYEQYF. In DNA form, the CDR3 reads TGTGCTAGTGGTGCTCGGACAGGGGTTAAAAGCTCCTACGAGCAGTACTTC. The chain is built from TRBV12-5 and TRBJ2-7, with 9 bases matching TRBD1. The V gene's germline CDR1 is LGHNT and CDR2 FRNRAP. This CDR3 has 17 amino acids. The J segment lost 0 bases and the V segment lost 5 bases, leaving 11 bases of the junction unmatched.

V gene TRBV29-1 combines with J gene TRBJ2-6; D not resolved. Germline CDR1 is SQVTM and CDR2 is ANQGSEA. This CDR3 is 17 amino acids long. The V end lost 0 bases, the J end lost 0 bases, and 12 bases lay between the germline ends. CDR3 region: CSVEEGYSYSGANVLTF. The CDR3 DNA reads TGCAGCGTTGAAGAAGGTTACAGTTACTCTGGGGCCAACGTCCTGACTTTC.

The chain recombines TRBV29-1 with TRBJ1-3, with D unclear. V was clipped by 2 bases and J by 4 bases, with 6 bases between them. The CDR3 is 12 residues long. Germline V gives CDR1 SQVTM, CDR2 ANQGSEA. The DNA for the CDR3 is TGCAGCGTTGAACTTGGAGGAAACACCATATATTTT. It is translated as CSVELGGNTIYF.